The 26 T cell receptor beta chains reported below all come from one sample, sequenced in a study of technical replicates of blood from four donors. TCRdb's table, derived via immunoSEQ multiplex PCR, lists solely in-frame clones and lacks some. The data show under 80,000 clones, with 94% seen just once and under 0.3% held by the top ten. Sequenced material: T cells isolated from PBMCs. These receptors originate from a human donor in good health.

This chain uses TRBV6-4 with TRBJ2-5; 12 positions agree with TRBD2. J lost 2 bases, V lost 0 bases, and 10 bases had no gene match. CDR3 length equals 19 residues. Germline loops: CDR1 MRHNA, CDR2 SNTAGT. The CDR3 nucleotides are TGTGCCAGCAGTGACTCGACTCCCCTGACTAGCGGGGGACAAGAGACCCAGTACTTC. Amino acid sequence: CASSDSTPLTSGGQETQYF.

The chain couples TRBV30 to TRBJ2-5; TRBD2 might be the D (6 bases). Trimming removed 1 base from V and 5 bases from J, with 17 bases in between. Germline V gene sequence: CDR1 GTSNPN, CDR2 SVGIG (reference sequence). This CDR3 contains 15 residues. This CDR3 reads CAWSGLWGRRETQYF. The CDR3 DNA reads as TGTGCCTGGAGTGGCCTATGGGGGAGGAGGGAGACCCAGTACTTC.

The CDR3 bases are TGTGCCAGCAGCTTAGTGGGCACCGACACAGATACGCAGTATTTT. Amino acid sequence: CASSLVGTDTDTQYF. The chain carries TRBV11-2 and TRBJ2-3; D is unclear. Germline V CDR1 and CDR2: SGHAT, FQNNGV. CDR3 length equals 15 residues. Deletions cut 1 base from V and 2 bases from J, with 10 bases between.

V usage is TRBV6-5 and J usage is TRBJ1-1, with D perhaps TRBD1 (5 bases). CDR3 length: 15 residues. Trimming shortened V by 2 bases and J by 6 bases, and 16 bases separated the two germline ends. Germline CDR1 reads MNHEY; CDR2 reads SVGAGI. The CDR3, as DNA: TGTGCCAGCAGTTACCCCGGGGGAACTTTCGCTGAAGCTTTCTTT. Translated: CASSYPGGTFAEAFF.

The CDR3 protein is CASSIGTSGGEQYF. CDR3 coding DNA: TGTGCCAGTAGTATAGGAACCTCAGGGGGCGAGCAGTACTTC. The genes are TRBV19 and TRBJ2-7; TRBD1 matches at 7 bases. Germline lookup yields CDR1 LNHDA and CDR2 SQIVND (reference sequence). The CDR3 consists of 14 residues. The ends lost 1 base at V and 6 bases at J; junction bases unmatched: 6.

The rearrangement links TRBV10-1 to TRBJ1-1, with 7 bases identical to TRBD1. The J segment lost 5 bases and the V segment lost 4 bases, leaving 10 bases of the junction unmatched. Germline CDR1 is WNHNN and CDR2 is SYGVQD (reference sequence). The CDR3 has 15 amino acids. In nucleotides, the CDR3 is TGCGCCAGCAGTGCCGCCGACAGGGTTGGTACTGAAGCTTTCTTT. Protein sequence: CASSAADRVGTEAFF.

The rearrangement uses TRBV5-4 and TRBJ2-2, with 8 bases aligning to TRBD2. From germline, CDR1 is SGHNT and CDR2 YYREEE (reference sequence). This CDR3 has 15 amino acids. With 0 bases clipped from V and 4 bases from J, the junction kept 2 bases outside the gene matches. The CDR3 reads CASSLGREATGELFF. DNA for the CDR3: TGTGCCAGCAGCTTGGGGCGGGAGGCCACCGGGGAGCTGTTTTTT.

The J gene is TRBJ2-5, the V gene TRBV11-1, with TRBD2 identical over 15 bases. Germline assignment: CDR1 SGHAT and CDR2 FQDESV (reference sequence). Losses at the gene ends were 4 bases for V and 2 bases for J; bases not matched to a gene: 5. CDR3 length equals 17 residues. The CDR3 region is CASSSHGLAGGQETQYF. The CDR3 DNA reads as TGTGCCAGCAGCTCCCATGGACTAGCGGGAGGGCAAGAGACCCAGTACTTC.

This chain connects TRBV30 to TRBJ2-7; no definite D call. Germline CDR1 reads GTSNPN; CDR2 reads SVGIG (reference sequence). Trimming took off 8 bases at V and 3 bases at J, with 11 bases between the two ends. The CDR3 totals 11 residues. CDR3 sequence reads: CALQKYYEQYF. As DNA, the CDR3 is TGTGCCCTCCAGAAATACTACGAGCAGTACTTC.

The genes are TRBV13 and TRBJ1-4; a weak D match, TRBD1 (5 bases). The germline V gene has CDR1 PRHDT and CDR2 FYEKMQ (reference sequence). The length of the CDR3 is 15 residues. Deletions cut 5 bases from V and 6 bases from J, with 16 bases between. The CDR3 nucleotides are TGTGCCAGCAGCGAAACAGGTTTTGGAGATGAAAAACTGTTTTTT. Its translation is CASSETGFGDEKLFF. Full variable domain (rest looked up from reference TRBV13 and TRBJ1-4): AAGVIQSPRHLIKEKRETATLKCYPIPRHDTVYWYQQGPGQDPQFLISFYEKMQSDKGSIPDRFSAQQFSDYHSELNMSSLELGDSALYFCASSETGFGDEKLFFGSGTQLSVL.

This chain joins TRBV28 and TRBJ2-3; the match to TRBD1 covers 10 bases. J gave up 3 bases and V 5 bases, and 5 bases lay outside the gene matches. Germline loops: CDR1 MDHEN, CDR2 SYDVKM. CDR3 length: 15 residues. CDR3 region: CASSLTGQGTDTQYF. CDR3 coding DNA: TGTGCCAGCAGTCTCACGGGACAGGGGACAGATACGCAGTATTTT. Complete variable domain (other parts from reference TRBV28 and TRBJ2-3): DVKVTQSSRYLVKRTGEKVFLECVQDMDHENMFWYRQDPGLGLRLIYFSYDVKMKEKGDIPEGYSVSREKKERFSLILESASTNQTSMYLCASSLTGQGTDTQYFGPGTRLTVL.

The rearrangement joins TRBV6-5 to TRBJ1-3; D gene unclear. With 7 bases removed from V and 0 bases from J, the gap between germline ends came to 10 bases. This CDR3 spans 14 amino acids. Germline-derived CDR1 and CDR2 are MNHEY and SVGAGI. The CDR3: CASTAHFSGNTIYF. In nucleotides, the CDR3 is TGTGCCAGCACCGCTCACTTCTCTGGAAACACCATATATTTT.

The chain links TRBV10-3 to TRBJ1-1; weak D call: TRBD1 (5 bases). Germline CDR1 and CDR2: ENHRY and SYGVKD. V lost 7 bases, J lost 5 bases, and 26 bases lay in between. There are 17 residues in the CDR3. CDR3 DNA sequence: TGTGCCATCATCGAAAAACCCCTCCCGGGGGGTTGGACTGAAGCTTTCTTT. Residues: CAIIEKPLPGGWTEAFF.

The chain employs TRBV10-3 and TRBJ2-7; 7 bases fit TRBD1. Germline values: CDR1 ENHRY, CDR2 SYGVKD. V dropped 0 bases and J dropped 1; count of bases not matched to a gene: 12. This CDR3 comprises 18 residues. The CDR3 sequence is CAISESSLRGQDSYEQYF. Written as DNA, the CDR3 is TGTGCCATCAGTGAGTCGAGCCTTAGGGGGCAAGATTCCTACGAGCAGTACTTC.

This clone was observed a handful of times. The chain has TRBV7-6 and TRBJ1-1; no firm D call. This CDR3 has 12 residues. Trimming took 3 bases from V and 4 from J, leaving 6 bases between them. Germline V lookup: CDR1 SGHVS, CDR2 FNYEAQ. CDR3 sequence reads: CASSLSGTEAFF. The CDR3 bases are TGTGCCAGCAGCTTGTCAGGCACTGAAGCTTTCTTT. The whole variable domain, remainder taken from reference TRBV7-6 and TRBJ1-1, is GAGVSQSPRYKVTKRGQDVALRCDPISGHVSLYWYRQALGQGPEFLTYFNYEAQQDKSGLPNDRFSAERPEGSISTLTIQRTEQRDSAMYRCASSLSGTEAFFGQGTRLTVV.

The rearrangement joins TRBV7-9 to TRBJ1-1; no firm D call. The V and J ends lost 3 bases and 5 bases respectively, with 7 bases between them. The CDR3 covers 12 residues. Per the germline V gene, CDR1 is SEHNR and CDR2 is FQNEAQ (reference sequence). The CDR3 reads CASSFTRTEAFF. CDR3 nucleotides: TGTGCCAGCAGCTTCACTAGGACTGAAGCTTTCTTT.

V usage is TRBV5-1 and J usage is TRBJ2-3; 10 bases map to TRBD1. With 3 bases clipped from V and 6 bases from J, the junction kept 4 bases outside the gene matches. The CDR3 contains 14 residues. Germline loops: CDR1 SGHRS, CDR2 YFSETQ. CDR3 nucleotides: TGCGCCAGCAGCTCCCGGGACAGGGGTGATACGCAGTATTTT. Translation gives CASSSRDRGDTQYF.

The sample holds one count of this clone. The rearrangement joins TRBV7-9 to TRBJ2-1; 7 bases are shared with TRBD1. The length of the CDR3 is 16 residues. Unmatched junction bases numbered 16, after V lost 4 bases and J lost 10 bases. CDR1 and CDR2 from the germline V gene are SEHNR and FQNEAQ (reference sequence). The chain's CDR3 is CASSSSRDSLLWEQFF. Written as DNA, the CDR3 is TGTGCCAGCAGCTCGAGCCGGGACAGCCTATTGTGGGAGCAGTTCTTC.

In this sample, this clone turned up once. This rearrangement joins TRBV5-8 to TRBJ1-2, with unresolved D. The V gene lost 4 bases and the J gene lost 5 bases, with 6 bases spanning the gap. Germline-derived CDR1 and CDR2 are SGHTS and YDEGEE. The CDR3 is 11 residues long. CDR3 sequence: CASSLTYGYTF. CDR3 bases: TGTGCCAGCAGCCTTACTTATGGCTACACCTTC.

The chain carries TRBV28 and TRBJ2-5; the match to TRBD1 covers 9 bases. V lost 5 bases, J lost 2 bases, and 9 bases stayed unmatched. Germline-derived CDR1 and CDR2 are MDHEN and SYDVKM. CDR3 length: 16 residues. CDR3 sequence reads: CASSETGTGLQETQYF. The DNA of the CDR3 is TGTGCCAGCAGTGAAACCGGGACAGGGTTACAAGAGACCCAGTACTTC.

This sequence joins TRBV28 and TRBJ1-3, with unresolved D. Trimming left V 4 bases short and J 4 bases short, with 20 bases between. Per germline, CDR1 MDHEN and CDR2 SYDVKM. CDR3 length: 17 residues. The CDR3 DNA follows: TGTGCCAGCAGTTCAATTGGATGGGTGGGCTTGGGAAACACCATATATTTT. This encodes CASSSIGWVGLGNTIYF.

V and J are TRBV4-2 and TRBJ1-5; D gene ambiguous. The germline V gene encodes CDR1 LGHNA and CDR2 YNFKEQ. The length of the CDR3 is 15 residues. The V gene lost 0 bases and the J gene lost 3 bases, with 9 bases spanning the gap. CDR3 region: CASSQDEGFNQPQHF. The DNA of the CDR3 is TGTGCCAGCAGCCAAGATGAGGGATTCAATCAGCCCCAGCATTTT.

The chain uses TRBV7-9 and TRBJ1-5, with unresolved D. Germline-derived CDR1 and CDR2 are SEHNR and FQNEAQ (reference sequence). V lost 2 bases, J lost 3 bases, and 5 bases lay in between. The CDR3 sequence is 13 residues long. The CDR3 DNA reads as TGTGCCAGCAGCTTATCTGTCAATCAGCCCCAGCATTTT. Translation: CASSLSVNQPQHF.

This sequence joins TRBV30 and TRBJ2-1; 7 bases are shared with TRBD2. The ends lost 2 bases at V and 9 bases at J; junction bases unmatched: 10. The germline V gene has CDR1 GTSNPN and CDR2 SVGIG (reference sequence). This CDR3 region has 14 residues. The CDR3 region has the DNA TGTGCCTGGAGTATCAGCGGGGCCAGGGTTGAGCAGTTCTTC. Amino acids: CAWSISGARVEQFF.

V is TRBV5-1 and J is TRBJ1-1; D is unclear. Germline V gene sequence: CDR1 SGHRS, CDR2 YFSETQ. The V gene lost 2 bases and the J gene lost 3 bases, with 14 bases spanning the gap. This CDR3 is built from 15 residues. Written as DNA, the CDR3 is TGCGCCAGCAGCTTCAGCCAGCCCGGGGACACTGAAGCTTTCTTT. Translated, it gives CASSFSQPGDTEAFF.

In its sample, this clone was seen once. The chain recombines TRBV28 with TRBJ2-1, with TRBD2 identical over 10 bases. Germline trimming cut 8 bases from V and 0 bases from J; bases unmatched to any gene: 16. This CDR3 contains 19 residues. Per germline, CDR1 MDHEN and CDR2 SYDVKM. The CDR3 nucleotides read TGTGCCAGCGGACCCTTAGCGGGGGGTTATCCGAGCTCCTACAATGAGCAGTTCTTC. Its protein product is CASGPLAGGYPSSYNEQFF.